This TCR beta chain originates from a study of CD8 T cells in ankylosing spondylitis. This clonotype was counted many times. Its antigen is currently unknown. The CDR3 length is 15 residues. J lost 5 bases, V lost 4 bases, and 6 bases had no gene match. Looked up from germline, CDR1 is SGHNT and CDR2 is YYREEE (reference sequence). One entry per CDR3 protein, called by TCRdb with MiXCR from the 5' RACE reads. This sample has around 230,000 distinct CDR3 sequences, with around 7.8% found just once. Whole-study findings and limits: A subset of motif variants has previously been described in the synovial fluid and blood of reactive arthritis.

This TCR derives from a male donor with ankylosing spondylitis or in good health (not recorded which). Sequencing used blood, either unsorted or a sorted T cell fraction (not recorded which). The V call is TRBV5-4, the J call TRBJ2-5; 12 bases line up with TRBD2. CDR3 sequence: CASSLSGTSGETQYF. CDR3 coding DNA: TGTGCCAGCAGCCTCTCCGGGACTAGCGGGGAGACCCAGTACTTC.